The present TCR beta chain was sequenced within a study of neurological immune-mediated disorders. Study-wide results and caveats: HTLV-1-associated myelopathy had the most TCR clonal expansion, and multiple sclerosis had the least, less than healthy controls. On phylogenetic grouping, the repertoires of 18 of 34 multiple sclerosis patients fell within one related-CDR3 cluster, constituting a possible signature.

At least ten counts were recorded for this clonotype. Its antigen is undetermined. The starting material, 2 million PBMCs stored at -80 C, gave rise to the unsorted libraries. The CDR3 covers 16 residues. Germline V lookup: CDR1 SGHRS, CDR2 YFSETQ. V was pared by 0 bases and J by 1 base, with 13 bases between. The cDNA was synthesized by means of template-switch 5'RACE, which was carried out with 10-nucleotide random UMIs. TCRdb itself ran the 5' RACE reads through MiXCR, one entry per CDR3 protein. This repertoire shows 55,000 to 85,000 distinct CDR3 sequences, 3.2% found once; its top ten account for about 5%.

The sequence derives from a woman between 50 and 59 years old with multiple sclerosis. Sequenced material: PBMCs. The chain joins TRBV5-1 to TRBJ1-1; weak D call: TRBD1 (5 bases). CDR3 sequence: CASSLVAGLKNTEAFF. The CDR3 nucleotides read TGCGCCAGCAGCTTGGTAGCGGGACTCAAGAACACTGAAGCTTTCTTT. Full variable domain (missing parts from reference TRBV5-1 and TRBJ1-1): KAGVTQTPRYLIKTRGQQVTLSCSPISGHRSVSWYQQTPGQGLQFLFEYFSETQRNKGNFPGRFSGRQFSNSRSEMNVSTLELGDSALYLCASSLVAGLKNTEAFFGQGTRLTVV.